The rows below give T cell receptor beta chains drawn from one sample of a study of T cell repertoires in cytomegalovirus infection. No antigens are known for them. MiXCR was run by TCRdb on the reads, yielding one entry per CDR3 protein. The sample yields approximately 990,000 distinct CDR3 sequences, 31% seen once. The sequencing here drew on cultured CD8+ T cells from PBMCs, taken from culture after CMV antigen stimulation. The receptors were sampled from a human donor in good health (CMV status not recorded). Some clones in this sample may be carry-over from other donors' samples. Each CDR3 is given with its conserved first and last residue. Fields, in order: D gene, V gene, CDR3 length, clone size, J gene, CDR3 DNA, CDR3 protein. The D gene is left open where the match is weak. A clone size is listed for some rows: how often the clone was seen (once, few, many), or a class if it is expanded.

d_call: TRBD2; v_call: TRBV2; cdr3_length: 14; clone_size: once; j_call: TRBJ2-1; cdr3_nt: TGTACCACCGTAGCTAGCGGGGGGGACAATGAGCAGTTCTTC; cdr3_aa: CTTVASGGDNEQFF
d_call: .; v_call: TRBV7-6; cdr3_length: 14; clone_size: .; j_call: TRBJ2-7; cdr3_nt: TGTGCCAGCAGCTCCTCGCCCGGCTCCTACGAGCAGTACTTC; cdr3_aa: CASSSSPGSYEQYF
d_call: .; v_call: TRBV16; cdr3_length: 14; clone_size: .; j_call: TRBJ2-2; cdr3_nt: TGTGCCAGCAGCCAAGGGGGTCCGGCCGGGGAGCTGTTTTTT; cdr3_aa: CASSQGGPAGELFF
d_call: TRBD1; v_call: TRBV12-3/TRBV12-4; cdr3_length: 17; clone_size: .; j_call: TRBJ1-2; cdr3_nt: TGTGCCAGCAGTCCCTACCAGACAGGGGGCGAATTATATGGCTACACCTTC; cdr3_aa: CASSPYQTGGELYGYTF
d_call: TRBD2; v_call: TRBV24-1; cdr3_length: 16; clone_size: .; j_call: TRBJ2-5; cdr3_nt: TGTGCCACCAGTGATACTACTAGCGGGCTACAAGAGACCCAGTACTTC; cdr3_aa: CATSDTTSGLQETQYF
d_call: .; v_call: TRBV6-2/TRBV6-3; cdr3_length: 14; clone_size: few; j_call: TRBJ1-1; cdr3_nt: TGTGCCAGCAGTTTACGTCACTGGGACACTGAAGCTTTCTTT; cdr3_aa: CASSLRHWDTEAFF
d_call: .; v_call: TRBV27; cdr3_length: 15; clone_size: few; j_call: TRBJ2-7; cdr3_nt: TGTGCCAGCAGTTTTGGGGCCTTTGGAGCCTACGAGCAGTACTTC; cdr3_aa: CASSFGAFGAYEQYF
d_call: TRBD1; v_call: TRBV6-6; cdr3_length: 15; clone_size: few; j_call: TRBJ2-3; cdr3_nt: TGTGCCAGCAGTTTTCAGGGGGCAAGCACAGATACGCAGTATTTT; cdr3_aa: CASSFQGASTDTQYF
d_call: .; v_call: TRBV28; cdr3_length: 15; clone_size: .; j_call: TRBJ2-5; cdr3_nt: TGTGCCAGCAAAGGGGAGAGGGGTGGGATAGAGACCCAGTACTTC; cdr3_aa: CASKGERGGIETQYF
d_call: .; v_call: TRBV19; cdr3_length: 11; clone_size: .; j_call: TRBJ2-1; cdr3_nt: TGTGCCAGTAGTTCGGACAATGAGCAGTGCTTC; cdr3_aa: CASSSDNEQCF
d_call: .; v_call: TRBV12-3/TRBV12-4; cdr3_length: 12; clone_size: .; j_call: TRBJ1-5; cdr3_nt: TGTGCCAGCAGCGACGAACTGGGGCCCCAGCATTTT; cdr3_aa: CASSDELGPQHF
d_call: .; v_call: TRBV6-8; cdr3_length: 15; clone_size: .; j_call: TRBJ2-3; cdr3_nt: TGTGCCAGCAGTTACTCCTTCCCAGGGGCAGATACGCAGTATTTT; cdr3_aa: CASSYSFPGADTQYF
d_call: .; v_call: TRBV7-9; cdr3_length: 16; clone_size: few; j_call: TRBJ2-7; cdr3_nt: TGTGCCAGCAGCCTACCAGGGGCCCGGAGCTCCTACGAGCAGTACTTC; cdr3_aa: CASSLPGARSSYEQYF
d_call: TRBD1; v_call: TRBV4-1; cdr3_length: 15; clone_size: few; j_call: TRBJ2-5; cdr3_nt: TGCGCCAGCAGCGCCCCGGGACAGGGGGGAGAGACCCAGTACTTC; cdr3_aa: CASSAPGQGGETQYF
d_call: .; v_call: TRBV19; cdr3_length: 14; clone_size: many; j_call: TRBJ1-2; cdr3_nt: TGTGCCAGTACCTCTGCTCTCGGATTCTATGGCTACACCTTC; cdr3_aa: CASTSALGFYGYTF
d_call: .; v_call: TRBV7-9; cdr3_length: 14; clone_size: many; j_call: TRBJ1-5; cdr3_nt: TGTGCCAGCAGCCGTGGGAGGGCTAATCAGCCCCAGCATTTT; cdr3_aa: CASSRGRANQPQHF
d_call: .; v_call: TRBV27; cdr3_length: 15; clone_size: .; j_call: TRBJ2-1; cdr3_nt: TGTGCCAGCAGTCAGGGGACCCCATCCTACAATGAGCAGTTCTTC; cdr3_aa: CASSQGTPSYNEQFF
d_call: TRBD1; v_call: TRBV11-1; cdr3_length: 12; clone_size: .; j_call: TRBJ2-5; cdr3_nt: TGTGCCAGCAGACAGGGGGCGGAGACCCAGTACTTC; cdr3_aa: CASRQGAETQYF
d_call: .; v_call: TRBV4-3; cdr3_length: 15; clone_size: .; j_call: TRBJ1-1; cdr3_nt: TGCGCCAGCAGCCAAGAAAGGACAATGAACACTGAAGCTTTCTTT; cdr3_aa: CASSQERTMNTEAFF
d_call: TRBD1; v_call: TRBV19; cdr3_length: 13; clone_size: .; j_call: TRBJ1-2; cdr3_nt: TGTGCCAGTAGGGTACAGGGGGCGGTAGGCTACACCTTC; cdr3_aa: CASRVQGAVGYTF
d_call: .; v_call: TRBV6-2/TRBV6-3; cdr3_length: 15; clone_size: few; j_call: TRBJ1-1; cdr3_nt: TGTGCCAGCAGTTACTCGACTCAACAACGCCCTGAAGCTTTCTTT; cdr3_aa: CASSYSTQQRPEAFF
d_call: .; v_call: TRBV3-1; cdr3_length: 14; clone_size: few; j_call: TRBJ1-1; cdr3_nt: TGTGCCAGCAGCCAGGGGCCCTTGAACACTGAAGCTTTCTTT; cdr3_aa: CASSQGPLNTEAFF
d_call: .; v_call: TRBV6-8; cdr3_length: 11; clone_size: .; j_call: TRBJ2-5; cdr3_nt: TGTGCCAGCATTGGGAGGAAGACCCAGTACTTC; cdr3_aa: CASIGRKTQYF
d_call: .; v_call: TRBV23-1; cdr3_length: 15; clone_size: few; j_call: TRBJ2-1; cdr3_nt: TGCGCCAGCAGTCAATTTGTGGATAGCGCGAATGAGCAGTTCTTC; cdr3_aa: CASSQFVDSANEQFF
d_call: .; v_call: TRBV7-4; cdr3_length: 14; clone_size: .; j_call: TRBJ2-4; cdr3_nt: TGTGCCAGCAGCTTAGTCGGGGGCGCAGGCATTCAGTACTTC; cdr3_aa: CASSLVGGAGIQYF
d_call: .; v_call: TRBV12-3/TRBV12-4; cdr3_length: 15; clone_size: few; j_call: TRBJ2-1; cdr3_nt: TGTGCCAGCAGTTTAATCGGGGTTTCCTACAATGAGCAGTTCTTC; cdr3_aa: CASSLIGVSYNEQFF
d_call: .; v_call: TRBV29-1; cdr3_length: 14; clone_size: .; j_call: TRBJ1-1; cdr3_nt: TGCAGCGTTGAGATCGACAGGTGGTACACTGAAGCTTTCTTT; cdr3_aa: CSVEIDRWYTEAFF
d_call: .; v_call: TRBV5-1; cdr3_length: 14; clone_size: .; j_call: TRBJ1-1; cdr3_nt: TGCGCCAGCAGCTTGGAATGGGGAAGCACTGAAGCTTTCTTT; cdr3_aa: CASSLEWGSTEAFF
d_call: .; v_call: TRBV28; cdr3_length: 15; clone_size: .; j_call: TRBJ1-3; cdr3_nt: TGTGCCAGCGAGGACGGCCGGATCTCTGGAAACACCATATATTTT; cdr3_aa: CASEDGRISGNTIYF
d_call: TRBD1; v_call: TRBV28; cdr3_length: 15; clone_size: .; j_call: TRBJ2-1; cdr3_nt: TGTGCCAGCAGCTCGGTGACAGGGGACTACAATGAGCAGTTCTTC; cdr3_aa: CASSSVTGDYNEQFF
d_call: TRBD2; v_call: TRBV4-1; cdr3_length: 16; clone_size: .; j_call: TRBJ2-1; cdr3_nt: TGTGCCAGCAGCCAAGACCCGGGACTAGCGGGGGTGGAGCAGTTCTTC; cdr3_aa: CASSQDPGLAGVEQFF
d_call: .; v_call: TRBV7-6; cdr3_length: 18; clone_size: .; j_call: TRBJ2-6; cdr3_nt: TGTGCCAGCAGCCTCCGTACCGGGGGCCCCTCTGGGGCCAACGTCCTGACTTTC; cdr3_aa: CASSLRTGGPSGANVLTF